Here is one T cell receptor beta chain with its context. Antigen specificity is unknown. Germline V gene lookup returns CDR1 MRHNA and CDR2 SNTAGT. Trimming cost V 4 bases and J 0 bases; bases outside gene matches: 9. CDR3 length equals 17 residues. This table comes from immunoSEQ multiplex PCR, and its TCRdb copy is limited to in-frame clones, with some not included. The data show 1,500,000 or so clones, roughly 97% seen once. The record originates from a study of shared clonotypes between healthy human individuals. Study at large: The plates for each donor numbered three CD4 naive, three CD4 memory, two CD8 naive and one CD8 memory.

Study-wide results and limits: Sharing across a few donors was seen in 4% to 5% of naive CD4 clonotypes. The diversity represented, both genetic and in exposure history, was limited by few donors.

What was sequenced was naive CD4+ T cells sorted from blood. As to subset: CD45RA+ positively selected. This rearrangement joins TRBV6-4 to TRBJ2-1; TRBD2 matches at 7 bases. The receptor comes from a young man in good health. The DNA of the CDR3 is TGTGCCAGCAGTGGCAATAGCGGGTGGAGCTCCTACAATGAGCAGTTCTTC. The encoded protein is CASSGNSGWSSYNEQFF.